The 9 T cell receptor beta chains below were found in one sample sequenced in a study of OX40 agonist ivuxolimab in advanced cancers. Sequencing was performed with immunoSEQ multiplex PCR; in TCRdb, only in-frame clones are kept and a portion is missing. The table lists under 100,000 clones, roughly 92% of them singletons, with 0.55% to 0.65% in the top ten. The sequenced sample was CD4+ or CD8+ T cells sorted from blood, obtained in a trial of the OX40 agonist ivuxolimab. These receptors were obtained from an adult with an advanced solid tumor such as melanoma, head and neck, liver or kidney cancer.

The chain is built from TRBV11-2 and TRBJ1-2; D gene unclear. The ends were cut back, 6 bases at V and 4 bases at J, with 15 bases in the middle. The CDR3 is 14 amino acids. In germline, CDR1 is SGHAT, CDR2 FQNNGV. This CDR3 reads CASRAGGFSYGYTF. The DNA for the CDR3 is TGTGCCAGCAGGGCCGGTGGCTTCAGCTATGGCTACACCTTC.

V and J are TRBV5-1 and TRBJ2-1; maybe TRBD2 (5 bases). From germline, CDR1 is SGHRS and CDR2 YFSETQ. V was trimmed by 3 bases and J by 8 bases, leaving 15 bases between them. There are 14 residues in the CDR3. For the CDR3, the DNA is TGCGCCAGCAGCTCCGGACTCATAGGCGATGAGCAGTTCTTC. It is translated as CASSSGLIGDEQFF.

The V and J genes are TRBV30 and TRBJ1-4, with 8 bases that match TRBD1. This CDR3 is built from 15 residues. CDR1 is GTSNPN and CDR2 is SVGIG in the germline V gene (reference sequence). The trim removed 4 bases at V and 6 bases at J, leaving 10 bases unmatched. CDR3 nucleotides: TGTGCCTGGATCCCCTGGGGACAGGATGATGAAAAACTGTTTTTT. Amino acids: CAWIPWGQDDEKLFF. The variable domain in full, with the rest retrieved from reference TRBV30 and TRBJ1-4, is SQTIHQWPATLVQPVGSPLSLECTVEGTSNPNLYWYRQAAGRGLQLLFYSVGIGQISSEVPQNLSASRPQDRQFILSSKKLLLSDSGFYLCAWIPWGQDDEKLFFGSGTQLSVL.

This rearrangement joins TRBV7-3 to TRBJ2-3, with 10 bases matching TRBD2. Trimming cost V 0 bases and J 3 bases; bases outside gene matches: 6. CDR1 and CDR2 (germline): SGHTA, FQGTGA. The CDR3 runs 17 residues. The CDR3 DNA follows: TGTGCCAGCAGCTTAACGGCGTCAGCGGGAGGGACAGATACGCAGTATTTT. This sequence encodes CASSLTASAGGTDTQYF.

This clone came up a few times. The chain employs TRBV19 and TRBJ1-1; no clear D gene. Germline values: CDR1 LNHDA, CDR2 SQIVND (reference sequence). This CDR3 comprises 11 residues. V was clipped by 2 bases and J by 7 bases, with 5 bases between them. Written as DNA, the CDR3 is TGTGCCAGTAGTATACGGGGTGAAGCTTTCTTT. Its protein is CASSIRGEAFF.

CDR3 region: CASSLAPGQGRRAGELFF. The CDR3 DNA sequence: TGCGCCAGCAGCTTGGCCCCGGGACAGGGAAGGAGGGCCGGGGAGCTGTTTTTT. The rearrangement uses TRBV5-1 and TRBJ2-2; 9 positions match TRBD1. Germline V CDR1 and CDR2: SGHRS, YFSETQ. V lost 0 bases and J lost 6; bases outside the gene matches: 12. This CDR3 comprises 18 residues. The whole variable domain, filled in from reference TRBV5-1 and TRBJ2-2, reads KAGVTQTPRYLIKTRGQQVTLSCSPISGHRSVSWYQQTPGQGLQFLFEYFSETQRNKGNFPGRFSGRQFSNSRSEMNVSTLELGDSALYLCASSLAPGQGRRAGELFFGEGSRLTVL.

In DNA form, the CDR3 reads TGCAGCGCCGCCGGAGGGGTCGGCTATGGCTACACCTTC. As protein: CSAAGGVGYGYTF. The chain links TRBV29-1 to TRBJ1-2, with a possible D match to TRBD1 (5 bases). The CDR3 runs to 13 residues. Germline CDR1 reads SQVTM; CDR2 reads ANQGSEA. Trimming took 7 bases from V and 4 from J, leaving 16 bases between them.

This clone came up many times. The chain joins TRBV2 to TRBJ2-7; D gene ambiguous. V was trimmed by 3 bases and J by 1 base, leaving 7 bases between them. CDR1 and CDR2 from the germline V gene are SNHLY and FYNNEI. This CDR3 is built from 13 residues. CDR3 DNA sequence: TGTGCCAGCAGTGACTTGAGTTCCTACGAGCAGTACTTC. Residues: CASSDLSSYEQYF.

The table lists this clone with a few counts. The chain is built from TRBV7-9 and TRBJ2-1, with D perhaps TRBD2 (6 bases). The germline gives CDR1 SEHNR, CDR2 FQNEAQ (reference sequence). Trimming cost V 2 bases and J 7 bases, with 12 bases left between them. The CDR3 contains 14 residues. CDR3 coding DNA: TGTGCCAGCAGCTTAATGGAGGGAGAGAATGAGCAGTTCTTC. It translates to CASSLMEGENEQFF. The full variable domain, rest sourced from reference TRBV7-9 and TRBJ2-1, is DTGVSQNPRHKITKRGQNVTFRCDPISEHNRLYWYRQTLGQGPEFLTYFQNEAQLEKSRLLSDRFSAERPKGSFSTLEIQRTEQGDSAMYLCASSLMEGENEQFFGPGTRLTVL.